These 5 T cell receptor beta chains came from one sample sequenced in a study of blood T cells in healthy people across ages. Next came a second PCR, run for about 7 to 12 cycles, which used a sample-barcoded 5' primer along with a J-beta primer mix. TCRdb called the 5' RACE reads again in MiXCR, with one record for every CDR3 protein. The table includes around 1,500,000 distinct CDR3 sequences, 28% detected once. The specimen sequenced was blood. The receptors stem from a woman in her thirties in good health.

This clonotype has only a few counts. The chain is built from TRBV2 and TRBJ2-5; TRBD1 matches 9 bases. V was clipped by 8 bases and J by 5 bases; unmatched bases: 6. Germline loops: CDR1 SNHLY, CDR2 FYNNEI. The CDR3 totals 13 residues. This CDR3 reads CASGGQGDETQYF. CDR3 coding DNA: TGTGCCAGCGGGGGACAGGGCGACGAGACCCAGTACTTC.

This clonotype was picked up a small number of times. The V and J genes are TRBV20-1 and TRBJ1-5; 7 bases agree with TRBD1. The CDR3 runs 15 residues. V gave up 3 bases and J gave up 0 bases; unmatched junction bases: 5. Germline CDR1 reads DFQATT; CDR2 reads SNEGSKA (reference sequence). The CDR3 nucleotides are TGCAGTGCTAGGGAACAGGGGTATAGCAATCAGCCCCAGCATTTT. It encodes CSAREQGYSNQPQHF.

The V gene is TRBV9, the J gene TRBJ2-2; D is possibly TRBD1 or TRBD2 (5 bases each). The CDR3 extends over 16 amino acids. V lost 0 bases to trimming and J lost 4 bases, with 13 bases between them. Germline CDR1 is SGDLS and CDR2 is YYNGEE. CDR3 DNA sequence: TGTGCCAGCAGCGTAGCTGTAGGGGCGGGCACCGGGGAGCTGTTTTTT. This translates into CASSVAVGAGTGELFF.

The chain is built from TRBV12-3 or TRBV12-4 and TRBJ1-1, with a tentative D call TRBD1 (5 bases). The germline V and J ends were trimmed by 4 bases and 1 base, with 13 bases remaining between them. The CDR3 totals 15 residues. For the CDR3, the DNA is TGTGCCAGCAGTTCATCAGGGAGAAAGAACACTGAAGCTTTCTTT. It is translated as CASSSSGRKNTEAFF.

The chain links TRBV12-3 or TRBV12-4 to TRBJ1-1; D perhaps matches TRBD1 (5 bases). Between the trimmed V and J ends, which lost 5 bases and 5 bases, there was a span of 15 bases. This CDR3 is 14 amino acids long. The CDR3: CASSPLGVGTEAFF. CDR3 nucleotide sequence: TGTGCCAGCAGTCCCCTAGGGGTCGGGACTGAAGCTTTCTTT.